This record concerns one T cell receptor beta chain sequence. V trimming: 4 bases; J trimming: 5 bases; junction bases outside the gene matches: 5. The CDR3 is 14 amino acids. Germline-derived CDR1 and CDR2 are SGHDT and YYEEEE. Preparing the TCRbeta library involved the use of unique molecular identifiers. MiXCR, applied by TCRdb to the PCR reads, yields one record per CDR3 protein. Among 490,000 or so distinct CDR3 sequences, around an eighth were seen once, and the ten largest hold 4.5% to 6%. The sample belongs to a study of T-cell reconstitution after alpha-beta-depleted transplantation in children.

The chain combines TRBV5-6 with TRBJ2-1; TRBD1 aligns across 8 bases. This TCR derives from a human donor who donated a stem cell graft to a child with combined immunodeficiency. The specimen comprised PBMCs from the stem cell graft donor, sampled from the stem cell graft. In nucleotides, the CDR3 is TGTGCCAGCAGCCTGCGGGACAGGAACAATGAGCAGTTCTTC. It specifies CASSLRDRNNEQFF.